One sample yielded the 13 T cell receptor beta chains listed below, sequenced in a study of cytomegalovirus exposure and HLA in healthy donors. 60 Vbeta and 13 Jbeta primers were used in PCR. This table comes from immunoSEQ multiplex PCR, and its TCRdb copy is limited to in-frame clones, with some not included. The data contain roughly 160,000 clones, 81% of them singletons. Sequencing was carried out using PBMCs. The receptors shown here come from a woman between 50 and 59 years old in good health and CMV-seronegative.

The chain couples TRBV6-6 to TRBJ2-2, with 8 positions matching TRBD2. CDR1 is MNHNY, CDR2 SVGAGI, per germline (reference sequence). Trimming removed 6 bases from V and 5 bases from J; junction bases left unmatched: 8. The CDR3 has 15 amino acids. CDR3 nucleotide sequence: TGTGCCAGCAGCCTCCAAGGCGGGAGGACCGGGGAGCTGTTTTTT. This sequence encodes CASSLQGGRTGELFF.

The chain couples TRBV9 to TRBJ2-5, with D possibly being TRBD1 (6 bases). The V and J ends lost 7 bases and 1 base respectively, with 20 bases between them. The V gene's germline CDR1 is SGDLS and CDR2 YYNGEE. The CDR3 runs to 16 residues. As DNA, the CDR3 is TGTGCCAGCTCCCGGGGTACAGGGAAGGGCCAAGAGACCCAGTACTTC. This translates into CASSRGTGKGQETQYF. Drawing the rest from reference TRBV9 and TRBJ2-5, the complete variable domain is DSGVTQTPKHLITATGQRVTLRCSPRSGDLSVYWYQQSLDQGLQFLIQYYNGEERAKGNILERFSAQQFPDLHSELNLSSLELGDSALYFCASSRGTGKGQETQYFGPGTRLLVL.

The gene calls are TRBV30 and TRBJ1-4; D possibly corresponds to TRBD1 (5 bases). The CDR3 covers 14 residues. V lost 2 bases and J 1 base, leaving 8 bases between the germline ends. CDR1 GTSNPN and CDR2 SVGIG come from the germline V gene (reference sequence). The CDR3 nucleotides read TGTGCCTGGAGTAACGGGGGAACTAATGAAAAACTGTTTTTT. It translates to CAWSNGGTNEKLFF.

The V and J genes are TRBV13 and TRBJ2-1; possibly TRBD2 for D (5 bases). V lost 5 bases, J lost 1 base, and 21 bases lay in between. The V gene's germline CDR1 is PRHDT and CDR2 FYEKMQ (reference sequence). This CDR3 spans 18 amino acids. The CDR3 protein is CASSGGGGRDGSYNEQFF. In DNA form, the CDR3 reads TGTGCCAGCAGCGGAGGAGGAGGCCGGGATGGGTCCTACAATGAGCAGTTCTTC.

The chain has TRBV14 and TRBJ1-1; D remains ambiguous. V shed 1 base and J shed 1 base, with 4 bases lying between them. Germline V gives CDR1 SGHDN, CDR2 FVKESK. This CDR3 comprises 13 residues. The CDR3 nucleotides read TGTGCCAGCAGCCAAGTCTGGAACACTGAAGCTTTCTTT. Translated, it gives CASSQVWNTEAFF.

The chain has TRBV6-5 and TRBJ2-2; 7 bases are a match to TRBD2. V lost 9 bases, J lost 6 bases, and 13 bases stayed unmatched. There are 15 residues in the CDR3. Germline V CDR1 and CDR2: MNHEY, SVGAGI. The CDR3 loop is CASRRFAGDPGELFF. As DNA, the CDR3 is TGTGCCAGTAGGAGGTTCGCGGGAGATCCCGGGGAGCTGTTTTTT.

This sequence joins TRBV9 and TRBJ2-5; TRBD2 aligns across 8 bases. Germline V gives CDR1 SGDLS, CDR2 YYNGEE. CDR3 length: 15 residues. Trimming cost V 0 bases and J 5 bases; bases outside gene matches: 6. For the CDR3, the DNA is TGTGCCAGCAGCGTAGATCGGGGGGGGTCGGAGACCCAGTACTTC. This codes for CASSVDRGGSETQYF. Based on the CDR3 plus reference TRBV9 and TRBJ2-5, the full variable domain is DSGVTQTPKHLITATGQRVTLRCSPRSGDLSVYWYQQSLDQGLQFLIQYYNGEERAKGNILERFSAQQFPDLHSELNLSSLELGDSALYFCASSVDRGGSETQYFGPGTRLLVL.

DNA for the CDR3: TGCGCCAGCAGCCAGTCCCGGGACAGTACTAATGGCTACACCTTC. Encoded protein: CASSQSRDSTNGYTF. The rearrangement joins TRBV5-1 to TRBJ1-2, with 7 bases lining up with TRBD1. Germline V gives CDR1 SGHRS, CDR2 YFSETQ. The CDR3 extends over 15 amino acids. J lost 6 bases, V lost 4 bases, and 12 bases had no gene match.

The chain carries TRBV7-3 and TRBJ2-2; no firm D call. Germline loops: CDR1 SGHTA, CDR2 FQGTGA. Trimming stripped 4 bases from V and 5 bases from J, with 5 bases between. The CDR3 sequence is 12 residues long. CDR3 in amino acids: CASSSRTGELFF. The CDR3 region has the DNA TGTGCCAGCAGCTCGCGTACCGGGGAGCTGTTTTTT.

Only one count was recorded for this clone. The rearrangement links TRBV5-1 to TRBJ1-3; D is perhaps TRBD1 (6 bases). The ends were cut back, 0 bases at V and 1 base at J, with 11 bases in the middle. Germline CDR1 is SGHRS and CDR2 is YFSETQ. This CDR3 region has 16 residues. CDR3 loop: CASSLEYTGSGNTIYF. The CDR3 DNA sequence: TGCGCCAGCAGCTTGGAATATACAGGGTCTGGAAACACCATATATTTT.

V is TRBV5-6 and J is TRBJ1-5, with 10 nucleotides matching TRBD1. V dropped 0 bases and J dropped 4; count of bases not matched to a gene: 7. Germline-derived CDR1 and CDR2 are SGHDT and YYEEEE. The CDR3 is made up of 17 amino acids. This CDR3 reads CASSLAGDRGGNQPQHF. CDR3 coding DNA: TGTGCCAGCAGCTTGGCCGGGGACAGGGGTGGAAATCAGCCCCAGCATTTT. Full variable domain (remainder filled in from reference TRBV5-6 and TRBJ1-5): DAGVTQSPTHLIKTRGQQVTLRCSPKSGHDTVSWYQQALGQGPQFIFQYYEEEERQRGNFPDRFSGHQFPNYSSELNVNALLLGDSALYLCASSLAGDRGGNQPQHFGDGTRLSIL.

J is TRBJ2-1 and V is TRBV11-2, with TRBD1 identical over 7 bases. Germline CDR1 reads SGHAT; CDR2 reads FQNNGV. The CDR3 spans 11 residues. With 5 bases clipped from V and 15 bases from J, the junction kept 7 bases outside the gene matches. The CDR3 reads CASSPRGSLFF. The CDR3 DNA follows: TGTGCCAGCAGCCCCAGGGGGAGTTTGTTCTTC.

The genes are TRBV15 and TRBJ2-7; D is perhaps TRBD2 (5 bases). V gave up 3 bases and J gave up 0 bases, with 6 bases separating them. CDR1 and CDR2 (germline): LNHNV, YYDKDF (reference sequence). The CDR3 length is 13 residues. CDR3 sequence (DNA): TGTGCCACCAGCAGCGGGAACTCCTACGAGCAGTACTTC. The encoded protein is CATSSGNSYEQYF.